The entry below gives a single T cell receptor (beta chain) sequence along with its context. The sample is drawn from a study of control samples from healthy donors and cancer patients. Profiled with immunoSEQ multiplex PCR; TCRdb holds only in-frame clones, not every one. The sample gives about 150,000 clones, over 90% of which show up once; roughly 2.3% is in the top ten. Trimming took off 2 bases at V and 5 bases at J, with 14 bases between the two ends. CDR3 size: 14 residues. Sequenced input: blood. The genes are TRBV5-7 and TRBJ2-7; D not certain. TRBV5-7 is treated as an ORF (open reading frame) with a function not yet certain. The clonotype originates from a middle-aged man in good health. The CDR3 region has the DNA TGTGCCAGCAGCTTTATGGGTTTATTGAACGAGCAGTACTTC. Its translation: CASSFMGLLNEQYF.